A selection of T cell receptor beta chains follows, all from one sample in a study of CD8+ T cells in alopecia areata. Data came from immunoSEQ multiplex PCR; TCRdb stores just in-frame clones and leaves some out. Of fewer than 40,000 clones listed, roughly half are singletons. The sequencing sample was made of NKG2D-high CD8+ T cells sorted from blood. These receptors were collected from a human donor with alopecia areata. CDR3s include the opening cysteine and the closing phenylalanine or tryptophan. D genes are given only for firm matches. For some rows the clone size is stated as once, few or many, or as a class when expanded; others skip it.

clone size,CDR3 length,D gene,J gene,V gene,CDR3 DNA,CDR3 protein
.,14,TRBD1,TRBJ2-7,TRBV13,TGTGCCAGCAGCAAAGGGGACAGGGACTACGAGCAGTACTTC,CASSKGDRDYEQYF
.,14,TRBD1,TRBJ2-2,TRBV9,TGTGCCAGCAGCAAGGGACAGGGCACCGGGGAGCTGTTTTTT,CASSKGQGTGELFF
.,12,.,TRBJ2-2,TRBV6-5,TGTGCCAGCAGTTACGGTGGCGGGGAGCTGTTTTTT,CASSYGGGELFF
.,13,TRBD2,TRBJ2-7,TRBV6-5,TGTGCCAGCAGCCCGGGGGGGGTCTACGAGCAGTACTTC,CASSPGGVYEQYF
.,14,TRBD2,TRBJ2-1,TRBV7-6,TGTGCCAGCAAGCCGCTAGCGGGGGTCAATGAGCAGTTCTTC,CASKPLAGVNEQFF
medium-sized,14,TRBD1,TRBJ2-7,TRBV19,TGTGCCACCCAATCCACAGGGGGCATCTACGAGCAGTACTTC,CATQSTGGIYEQYF
.,14,.,TRBJ2-5,TRBV11-1,TGTGCCAGCAGCTCAGACGGCAGCCAAGAGACCCAGTACTTC,CASSSDGSQETQYF
.,12,.,TRBJ2-7,TRBV6-6,TGTGCCAGCAGCCCAGGGGTCTACGAGCAGTACTTC,CASSPGVYEQYF
.,10,.,TRBJ2-1,TRBV30,TGTGCCTGCCTCGGGCATGAGCAGTTCTTC,CACLGHEQFF
.,12,.,TRBJ1-2,TRBV7-9,TGTGCCAGCAGCTTAGCTACTTATGGCTACACCTTC,CASSLATYGYTF
.,15,.,TRBJ1-1,TRBV7-9,TGTGCCAGCAGCTCACTGGAAAAGGCTGGCACTGAAGCTTTCTTT,CASSSLEKAGTEAFF
.,14,TRBD1,TRBJ2-3,TRBV4-1,TGCGCCAGCAGCCACAGCCAGGGGGCAGATACGCAGTATTTT,CASSHSQGADTQYF
.,14,TRBD1,TRBJ1-5,TRBV19,TGTGCCAGTCGGGACAGGCTAGGAGGTCAGCCCCAGCATTTT,CASRDRLGGQPQHF
.,18,.,TRBJ2-5,TRBV4-3,TGCGCCAGCAGCCAAGTCCGGGCGGGGGCCCCGTACCAAGAGACCCAGTACTTC,CASSQVRAGAPYQETQYF
few,12,.,TRBJ2-7,TRBV29-1,TGCAGCGTTGATGCGGCCTCGGGGGAGCAGTACTTC,CSVDAASGEQYF
.,14,.,TRBJ2-1,TRBV28,TGTGCCAGCAGTTTAAGGGACGCCTACAATGAGCAGTTCTTC,CASSLRDAYNEQFF